This T cell receptor (beta chain) was captured by sequencing in a study of CD8+CD57+ T cells in acquired aplastic anemia (dated by TCRdb to about 2018). About the investigation overall: A mean of 3.2 ug of DNA, ranging from 0.2 to 27.4 ug, was extracted from sorted CD4+ and CD8+ cells. CD8+CD57+ expansion was defined as a frequency above the mean frequency observed in healthy subjects.

Patients chosen for sequencing had shown expansion of CD8+CD57+ cells by flow cytometry. All patients had severe acquired aplastic anemia diagnosed by International Study of Aplastic Anemia and Agranulocytosis and Camitta criteria. Patients had received no therapy at the time of blood sampling. TCR repertoires of sorted CD4+ and CD8+ blood T cells from severe aplastic anemia patients and healthy subjects were deep-sequenced in the study. Patients were enrolled in the USA under clinicaltrials.gov protocols 00001620, 01623167, 00001397, 00071045, 00081523 and 00961064. Ficoll-Paque density gradient centrifugation was used to isolate peripheral blood mononuclear cells. Before DNA extraction, CD4+ and CD8+ T cells were sorted with FACS or magnetic beads. What the study reported, not specific to this receptor: No significant difference in CD8+ Simpson's diversity was found between patients and healthy controls (P=0.060). About 30 CD8+ CDR3 sequences were found to be shared between patients and controls, but these sequences appeared to be highly expressed in patients and within the immunodominant clones of the patients.

TCR beta VDJ combination and CDR3 sequence profiling used genomic DNA as the template. TCR repertoire sequencing was run on an Illumina HiSeq 2000. Per the original workflow: Repertoires were assessed using TRBV/TRBJ rearrangement plots, CDR3 size and DJ length profiles, and Simpson's diversity index. The immunodominant clone was defined as the most abundant DNA sequence in deep sequencing data. CDR3 amino acid sequences were screened for sharing across subjects and compared with published repertoires and the VDJdb database. Clones were called with MiXCR by TCRdb after fastp trimmed the public reads at Q25, and only in-frame beta chains were retained. Each entry merges the rows of one CDR3 protein and shows their most common DNA and genes. In this record, the V and J calls reflect TCRdb's handling and not the investigators' own analysis. This sample comprises 100,000 to 150,000 distinct CDR3 sequences, 40% of them detected only once. Roughly 2.7% of the sample is held by the ten biggest clonotypes.

The CDR3 contains 15 residues, cysteine and phenylalanine counted. The DNA shown is the 45-base CDR3, in frame from base 1. From a lookup of the germline V gene, CDR1 and CDR2 are MNHEY and SVGAGI. This clonotype was detected once. Its antigen has not been determined. This may be a read error, as it is one base from a much larger clone. This clonotype was sampled from a human donor with aplastic anemia. Sample: sorted CD4+, CD8+, or CD8+CD57+ T cells (not recorded which) from PBMCs. The rearranged chain carries TRBV6-5 and TRBJ1-4; tentative D gene TRBD1, with 5 bases matching. The CDR3 region has the sequence CASSYDQGTDEKLFF. The nucleotides are TGTGCCAGCAGTTACGATCAGGGAACTGATGAAAAACTGTTTTTT.